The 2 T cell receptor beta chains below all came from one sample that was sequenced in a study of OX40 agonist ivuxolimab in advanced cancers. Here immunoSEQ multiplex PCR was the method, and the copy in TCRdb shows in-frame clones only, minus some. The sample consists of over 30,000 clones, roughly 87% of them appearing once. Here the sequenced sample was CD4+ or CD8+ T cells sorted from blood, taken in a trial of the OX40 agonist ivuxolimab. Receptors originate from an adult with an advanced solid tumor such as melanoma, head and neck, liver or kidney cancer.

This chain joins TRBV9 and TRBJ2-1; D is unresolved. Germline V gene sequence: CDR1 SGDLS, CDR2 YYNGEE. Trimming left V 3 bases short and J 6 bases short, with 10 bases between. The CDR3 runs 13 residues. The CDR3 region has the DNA TGTGCCAGCAGCGCTCCTCTTGCCAATGAGCAGTTCTTC. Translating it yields CASSAPLANEQFF.

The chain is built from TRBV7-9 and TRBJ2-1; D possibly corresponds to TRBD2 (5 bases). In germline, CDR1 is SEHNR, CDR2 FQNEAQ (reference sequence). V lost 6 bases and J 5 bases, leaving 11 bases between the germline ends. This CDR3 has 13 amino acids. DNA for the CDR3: TGTGCCAGCAGGGCCGGGGTCAACAATGAGCAGTTCTTC. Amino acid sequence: CASRAGVNNEQFF. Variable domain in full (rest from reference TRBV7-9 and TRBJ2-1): DTGVSQNPRHKITKRGQNVTFRCDPISEHNRLYWYRQTLGQGPEFLTYFQNEAQLEKSRLLSDRFSAERPKGSFSTLEIQRTEQGDSAMYLCASRAGVNNEQFFGPGTRLTVL.